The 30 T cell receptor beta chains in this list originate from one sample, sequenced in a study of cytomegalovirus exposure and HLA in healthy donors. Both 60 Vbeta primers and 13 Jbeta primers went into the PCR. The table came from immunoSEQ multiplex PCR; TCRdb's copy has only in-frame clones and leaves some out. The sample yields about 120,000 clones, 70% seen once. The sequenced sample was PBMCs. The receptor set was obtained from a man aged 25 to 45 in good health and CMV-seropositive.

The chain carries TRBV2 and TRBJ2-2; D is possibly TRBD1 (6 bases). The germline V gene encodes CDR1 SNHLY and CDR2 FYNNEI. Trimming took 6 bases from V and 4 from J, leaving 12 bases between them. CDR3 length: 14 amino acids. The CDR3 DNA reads TGTGCCAGCAGCTTTGGACAGTTCACCGGGGAGCTGTTTTTT. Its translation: CASSFGQFTGELFF.

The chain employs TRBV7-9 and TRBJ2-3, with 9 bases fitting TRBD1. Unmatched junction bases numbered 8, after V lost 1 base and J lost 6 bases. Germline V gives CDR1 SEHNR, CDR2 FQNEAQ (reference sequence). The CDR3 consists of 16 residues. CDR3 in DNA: TGTGCCAGCAGCTTAGTTGGGACAGGGTTAGGCGATACGCAGTATTTT. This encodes CASSLVGTGLGDTQYF.

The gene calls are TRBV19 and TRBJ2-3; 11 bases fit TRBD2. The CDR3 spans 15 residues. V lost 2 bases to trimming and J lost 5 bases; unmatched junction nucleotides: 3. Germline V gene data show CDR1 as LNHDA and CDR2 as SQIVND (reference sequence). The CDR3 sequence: CASSIISGREDTQYF. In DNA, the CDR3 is TGTGCCAGTAGTATAATTAGCGGGAGGGAAGATACGCAGTATTTT.

This CDR3 is CASNAPGQLGEQYF. The CDR3 DNA reads TGTGCCAGCAATGCTCCGGGACAGTTAGGTGAGCAGTACTTC. The rearrangement joins TRBV6-5 to TRBJ2-7; TRBD1 matches 7 bases. J lost 7 bases, V lost 7 bases, and 13 bases had no gene match. The CDR3 is made up of 14 amino acids. The germline gives CDR1 MNHEY, CDR2 SVGAGI.

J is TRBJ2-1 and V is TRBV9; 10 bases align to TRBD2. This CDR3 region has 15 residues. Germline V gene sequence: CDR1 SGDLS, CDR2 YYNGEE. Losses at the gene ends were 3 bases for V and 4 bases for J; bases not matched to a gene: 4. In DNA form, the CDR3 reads TGTGCCAGCAGCGCACTTAGCGGGGGGTACAATGAGCAGTTCTTC. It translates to CASSALSGGYNEQFF.

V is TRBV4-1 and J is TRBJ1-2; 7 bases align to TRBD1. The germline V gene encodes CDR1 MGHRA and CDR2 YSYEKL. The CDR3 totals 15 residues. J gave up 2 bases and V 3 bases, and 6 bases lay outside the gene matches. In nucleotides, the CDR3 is TGCGCCAGCAGCCACCCACTGGACAGGAACTATGGCTACACCTTC. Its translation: CASSHPLDRNYGYTF.

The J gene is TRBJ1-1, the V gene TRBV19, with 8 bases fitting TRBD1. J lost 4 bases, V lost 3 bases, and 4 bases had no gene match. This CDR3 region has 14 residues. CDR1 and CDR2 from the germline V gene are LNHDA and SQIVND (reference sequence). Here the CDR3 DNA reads TGTGCCAGTAGTATTACTGGGACAGGCACTGAAGCTTTCTTT. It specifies CASSITGTGTEAFF.

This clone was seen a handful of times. DNA of the CDR3: TGTGCCAGCAGCTTAGACACGGCGAGGGATTCACCCCTCCACTTT. Protein: CASSLDTARDSPLHF. The rearrangement uses TRBV7-2 and TRBJ1-6; D unclear. Trimming pared 1 base from V and 8 bases from J, leaving 12 bases between. The CDR3 spans 15 residues. Germline CDR1 and CDR2: SGHTA and FQGNSA.

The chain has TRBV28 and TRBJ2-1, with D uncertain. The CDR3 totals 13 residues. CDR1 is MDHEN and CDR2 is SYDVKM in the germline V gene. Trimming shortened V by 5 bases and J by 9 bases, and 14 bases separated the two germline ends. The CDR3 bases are TGTGCCAGCAGTCCATTCGGGTTTGCTGAGCAGTTCTTC. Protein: CASSPFGFAEQFF.

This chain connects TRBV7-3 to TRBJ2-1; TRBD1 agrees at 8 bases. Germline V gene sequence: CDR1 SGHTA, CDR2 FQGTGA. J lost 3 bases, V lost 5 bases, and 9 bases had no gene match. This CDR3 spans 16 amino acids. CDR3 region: CASSPGDRGLYNEQFF. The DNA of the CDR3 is TGTGCCAGCAGCCCTGGCGACAGGGGACTCTACAATGAGCAGTTCTTC.

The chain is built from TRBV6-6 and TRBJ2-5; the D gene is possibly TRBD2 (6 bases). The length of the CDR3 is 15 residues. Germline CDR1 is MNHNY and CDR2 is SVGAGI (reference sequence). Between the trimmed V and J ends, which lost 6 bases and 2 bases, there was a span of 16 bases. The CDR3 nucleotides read TGTGCCAGCAGCACACTCGGGAGAGAACAAGAGACCCAGTACTTC. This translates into CASSTLGREQETQYF.

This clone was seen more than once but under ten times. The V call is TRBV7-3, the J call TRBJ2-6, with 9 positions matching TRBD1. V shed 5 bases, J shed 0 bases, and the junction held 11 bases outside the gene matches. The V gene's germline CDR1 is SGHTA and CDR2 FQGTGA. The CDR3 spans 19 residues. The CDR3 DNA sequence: TGTGCCAGCAGCCTTAAACAGGGACAGGGTAACTCTGGGGCCAACGTCCTGACTTTC. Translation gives CASSLKQGQGNSGANVLTF.

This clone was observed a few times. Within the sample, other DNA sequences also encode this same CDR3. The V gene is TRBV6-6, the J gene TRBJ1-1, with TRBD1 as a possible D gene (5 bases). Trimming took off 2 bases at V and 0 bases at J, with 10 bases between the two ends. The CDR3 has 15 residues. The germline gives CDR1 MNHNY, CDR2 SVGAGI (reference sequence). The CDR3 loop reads CASSYNQGLNTEAFF. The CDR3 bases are TGTGCCAGCAGTTACAATCAGGGATTGAACACTGAAGCTTTCTTT.

The DNA for the CDR3 is TGTGCCATCATGGCTAGCGGGGGCAACAATGAGCAGTTCTTC. This gives the protein CAIMASGGNNEQFF. The chain carries TRBV10-3 and TRBJ2-1; 10 bases line up with TRBD2. Germline values: CDR1 ENHRY, CDR2 SYGVKD. CDR3 length: 14 amino acids. Trimming took 7 bases from V and 5 from J; bases not matched to a gene: 5.

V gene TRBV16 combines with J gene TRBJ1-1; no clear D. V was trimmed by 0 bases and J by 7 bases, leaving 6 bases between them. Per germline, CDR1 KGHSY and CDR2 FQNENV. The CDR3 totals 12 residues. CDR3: CASSQSPSEAFF. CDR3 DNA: TGTGCCAGCAGCCAATCCCCGAGTGAAGCTTTCTTT.

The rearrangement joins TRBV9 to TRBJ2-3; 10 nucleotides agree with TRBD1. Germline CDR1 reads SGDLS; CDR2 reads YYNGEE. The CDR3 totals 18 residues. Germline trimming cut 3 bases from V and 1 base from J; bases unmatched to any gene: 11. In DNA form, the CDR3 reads TGTGCCAGCAGCGACGACAGGGGGCGCCTGTCAGGCACAGATACGCAGTATTTT. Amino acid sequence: CASSDDRGRLSGTDTQYF.

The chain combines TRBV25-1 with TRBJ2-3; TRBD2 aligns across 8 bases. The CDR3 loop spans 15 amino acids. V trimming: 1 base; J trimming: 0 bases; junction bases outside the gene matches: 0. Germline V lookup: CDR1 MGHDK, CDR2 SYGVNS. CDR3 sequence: CASSESGGSTDTQYF. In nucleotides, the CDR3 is TGTGCCAGCAGTGAATCGGGGGGGAGCACAGATACGCAGTATTTT.

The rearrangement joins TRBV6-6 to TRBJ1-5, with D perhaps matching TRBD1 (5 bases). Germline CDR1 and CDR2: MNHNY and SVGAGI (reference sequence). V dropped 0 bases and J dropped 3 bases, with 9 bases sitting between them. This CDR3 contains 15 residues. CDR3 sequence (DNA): TGTGCCAGCAGTTACTCCAGACAGCTCAATCAGCCCCAGCATTTT. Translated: CASSYSRQLNQPQHF.

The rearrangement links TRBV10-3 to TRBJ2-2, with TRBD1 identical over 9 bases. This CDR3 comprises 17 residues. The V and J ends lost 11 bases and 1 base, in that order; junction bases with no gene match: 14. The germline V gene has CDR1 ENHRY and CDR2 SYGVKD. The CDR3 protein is CAVNPTPGQGNTGELFF. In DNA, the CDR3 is TGTGCCGTCAACCCGACGCCGGGACAGGGGAACACCGGGGAGCTGTTTTTT.

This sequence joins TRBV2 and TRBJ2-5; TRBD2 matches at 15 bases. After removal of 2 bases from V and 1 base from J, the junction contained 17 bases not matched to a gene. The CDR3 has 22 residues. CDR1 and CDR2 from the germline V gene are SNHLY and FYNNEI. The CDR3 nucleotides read TGTGCCAGCAGTGAATATGGCAGGCGGTGGGGGACTAGCGGGGGGCGCCAAGAGACCCAGTACTTC. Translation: CASSEYGRRWGTSGGRQETQYF. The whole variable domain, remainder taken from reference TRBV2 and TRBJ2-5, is EPEVTQTPSHQVTQMGQEVILRCVPISNHLYFYWYRQILGQKVEFLVSFYNNEISEKSEIFDDQFSVERPDGSNFTLKIRSTKLEDSAMYFCASSEYGRRWGTSGGRQETQYFGPGTRLLVL.

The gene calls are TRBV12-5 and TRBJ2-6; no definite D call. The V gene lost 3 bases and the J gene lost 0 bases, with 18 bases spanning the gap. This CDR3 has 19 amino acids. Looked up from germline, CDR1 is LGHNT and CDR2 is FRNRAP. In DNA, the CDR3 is TGTGCTAGTGGTTTCGTTATAGCCGGAGTGACCTCTGGGGCCAACGTCCTGACTTTC. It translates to CASGFVIAGVTSGANVLTF.

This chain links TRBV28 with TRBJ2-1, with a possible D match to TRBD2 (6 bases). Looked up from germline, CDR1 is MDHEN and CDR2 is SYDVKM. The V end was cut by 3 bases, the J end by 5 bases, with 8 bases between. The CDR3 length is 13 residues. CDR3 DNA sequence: TGTGCCAGCAGTTTGGAGGGGAACAATGAGCAGTTCTTC. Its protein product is CASSLEGNNEQFF.

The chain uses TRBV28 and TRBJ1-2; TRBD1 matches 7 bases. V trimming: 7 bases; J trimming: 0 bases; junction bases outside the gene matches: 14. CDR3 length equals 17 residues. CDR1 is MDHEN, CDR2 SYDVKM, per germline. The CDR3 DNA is TGTGCCAGCACCAAATTTAAGGGGGCGGGTGCTAACTATGGCTACACCTTC. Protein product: CASTKFKGAGANYGYTF.

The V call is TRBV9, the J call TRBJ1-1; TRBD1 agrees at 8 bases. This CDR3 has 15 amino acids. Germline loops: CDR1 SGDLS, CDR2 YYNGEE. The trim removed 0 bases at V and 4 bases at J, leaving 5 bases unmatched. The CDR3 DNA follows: TGTGCCAGCAGCGTAGGGCAGGGGGCGCGCACTGAAGCTTTCTTT. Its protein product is CASSVGQGARTEAFF.

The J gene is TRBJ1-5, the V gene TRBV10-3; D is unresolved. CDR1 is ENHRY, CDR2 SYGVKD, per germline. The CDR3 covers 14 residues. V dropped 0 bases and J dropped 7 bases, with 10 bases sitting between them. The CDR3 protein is CAISESRATQPQHF. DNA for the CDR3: TGTGCCATCAGTGAGTCGCGGGCAACACAGCCCCAGCATTTT.

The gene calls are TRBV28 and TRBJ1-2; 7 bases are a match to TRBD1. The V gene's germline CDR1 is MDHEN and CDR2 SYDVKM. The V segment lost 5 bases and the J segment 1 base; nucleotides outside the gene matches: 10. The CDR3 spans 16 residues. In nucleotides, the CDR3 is TGTGCCAGCAGTCTACAGGGGTCGGGCCTTAACTATGGCTACACCTTC. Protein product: CASSLQGSGLNYGYTF.

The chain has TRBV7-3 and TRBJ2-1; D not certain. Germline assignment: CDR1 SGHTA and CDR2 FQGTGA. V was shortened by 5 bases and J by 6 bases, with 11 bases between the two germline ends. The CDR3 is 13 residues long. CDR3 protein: CASSPNSANEQFF. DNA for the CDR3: TGTGCCAGCAGCCCCAACTCCGCCAATGAGCAGTTCTTC.

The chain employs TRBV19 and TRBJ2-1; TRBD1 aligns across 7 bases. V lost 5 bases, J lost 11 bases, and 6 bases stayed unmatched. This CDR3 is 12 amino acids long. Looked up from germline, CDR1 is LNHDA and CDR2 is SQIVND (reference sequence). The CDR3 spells CASSFPQGKQFF. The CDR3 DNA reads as TGTGCCAGTAGTTTTCCACAGGGGAAGCAGTTCTTC.

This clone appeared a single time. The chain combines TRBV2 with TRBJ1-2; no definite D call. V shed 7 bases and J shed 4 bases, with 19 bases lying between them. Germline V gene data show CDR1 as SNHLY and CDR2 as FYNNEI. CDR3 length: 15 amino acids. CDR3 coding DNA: TGTGCCAGCACCCGAGCTGGGCCGGCCCGCTATGGCTACACCTTC. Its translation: CASTRAGPARYGYTF.

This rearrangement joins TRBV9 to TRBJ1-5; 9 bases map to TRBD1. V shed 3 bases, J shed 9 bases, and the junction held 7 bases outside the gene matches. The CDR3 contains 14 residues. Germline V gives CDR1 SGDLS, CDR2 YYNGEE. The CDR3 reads CASSERTGDGPQHF. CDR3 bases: TGTGCCAGCAGCGAGAGGACAGGGGATGGGCCCCAGCATTTT.